The next 20 T cell receptor beta chains were all read from a single sample in a study of T cell responses to AZD1222 COVID-19 vaccine. Profiling relied on immunoSEQ multiplex PCR, and the TCRdb table lists in-frame clones only, not all of them. The table records fewer than 130,000 clones, roughly 85% of them present only once. Sample: peripheral blood, taken on day 0 of AZD1222 vaccination. These receptors were collected from an adult in good health.

V is TRBV7-2 and J is TRBJ2-3; tentatively, D is TRBD2 (6 bases). CDR1 and CDR2 from the germline V gene are SGHTA and FQGNSA. The CDR3 sequence is 16 residues long. Trimming cost V 5 bases and J 2 bases, with 17 bases left between them. Here the CDR3 reads CASSDHSGSLTDTQYF. As DNA, the CDR3 is TGTGCCAGCAGCGACCATAGCGGTTCTCTCACAGATACGCAGTATTTT.

This chain connects TRBV2 to TRBJ2-1, with TRBD2 as a possible D gene (5 bases). Trimming removed 2 bases at V and 6 bases at J, with 11 bases between. The CDR3 loop spans 14 amino acids. CDR1 and CDR2 from the germline V gene are SNHLY and FYNNEI. The CDR3 nucleotides are TGTGCCAGCAGTGAAAGTGGACGGGGCAATGAGCAGTTCTTC. Protein: CASSESGRGNEQFF.

J is TRBJ1-6 and V is TRBV7-2; the D gene is possibly TRBD1 (5 bases). The CDR3 runs 14 residues. Germline assignment: CDR1 SGHTA and CDR2 FQGNSA. V dropped 5 bases and J dropped 7 bases, with 12 bases sitting between them. The CDR3 reads CASSPGGVNSPLHF. The CDR3 nucleotides are TGTGCCAGCAGCCCTGGGGGGGTCAATTCACCCCTCCACTTT. The entire variable domain, with the rest obtained from reference TRBV7-2 and TRBJ1-6, is as follows: GAGVSQSPSNKVTEKGKDVELRCDPISGHTALYWYRQSLGQGLEFLIYFQGNSAPDKSGLPSDRFSAERTGGSVSTLTIQRTQQEDSAVYLCASSPGGVNSPLHFGNGTRLTVT.

This rearrangement joins TRBV6-2 or TRBV6-3 to TRBJ1-2; D not certain. This CDR3 comprises 15 residues. Germline V gene data show CDR1 as MNHEY and CDR2 as SVGEGT. V gave up 8 bases and J gave up 2 bases, with 18 bases separating them. CDR3 sequence (DNA): TGTGCCAGCGGCCCCCACGGGGAAGGAAACTATGGCTACACCTTC. This translates into CASGPHGEGNYGYTF.

The chain couples TRBV11-2 to TRBJ2-7, with TRBD1 matching over 10 bases. V dropped 4 bases and J dropped 5; count of bases not matched to a gene: 5. Germline V gives CDR1 SGHAT, CDR2 FQNNGV. This CDR3 region has 14 residues. DNA of the CDR3: TGTGCCAGCAGCTCTGGGACAGGGGACCACGAGCAGTACTTC. Translation: CASSSGTGDHEQYF. The full variable domain, its missing parts supplied by reference TRBV11-2 and TRBJ2-7, is EAGVAQSPRYKIIEKRQSVAFWCNPISGHATLYWYQQILGQGPKLLIQFQNNGVVDDSQLPKDRFSAERLKGVDSTLKIQPAKLEDSAVYLCASSSGTGDHEQYFGPGTRLTVT.

The V call is TRBV7-2, the J call TRBJ1-1; TRBD1 matches 10 bases. CDR1 is SGHTA and CDR2 is FQGNSA in the germline V gene. V trimming: 6 bases; J trimming: 1 base; junction bases outside the gene matches: 5. The CDR3 has 15 residues. The DNA of the CDR3 is TGTGCCAGCAGAGACAGGGGGCGGGCGAACACTGAAGCTTTCTTT. Amino acids: CASRDRGRANTEAFF. The full variable domain, its missing parts supplied by reference TRBV7-2 and TRBJ1-1, is GAGVSQSPSNKVTEKGKDVELRCDPISGHTALYWYRQSLGQGLEFLIYFQGNSAPDKSGLPSDRFSAERTGGSVSTLTIQRTQQEDSAVYLCASRDRGRANTEAFFGQGTRLTVV.

V and J are TRBV12-3 or TRBV12-4 and TRBJ2-3; D possibly matches TRBD1 or TRBD2 (5 bases each). The CDR3 contains 13 residues. Trimming took off 7 bases at V and 2 bases at J, with 10 bases between the two ends. Here the CDR3 reads CASMGVNTDTQYF. CDR3 bases: TGTGCCAGCATGGGGGTTAACACAGATACGCAGTATTTT.

The V and J genes are TRBV9 and TRBJ2-3; the D gene is possibly TRBD2 (6 bases). Germline assignment: CDR1 SGDLS and CDR2 YYNGEE. The CDR3 loop spans 14 amino acids. V shed 4 bases and J shed 6 bases, with 15 bases lying between them. CDR3 protein: CASSPKTSLDTQYF. The CDR3 DNA is TGTGCCAGCAGCCCCAAGACTAGTCTGGATACGCAGTATTTT.

The chain combines TRBV5-4 with TRBJ2-5; D is unclear. This CDR3 region has 15 residues. Germline lookup yields CDR1 SGHNT and CDR2 YYREEE (reference sequence). Trimming removed 4 bases from V and 4 bases from J, with 17 bases in between. CDR3 sequence reads: CASSRTSPYGETQYF. The CDR3 region has the DNA TGTGCCAGCAGCAGGACGTCGCCCTACGGAGAGACCCAGTACTTC.

The J gene is TRBJ2-1, the V gene TRBV7-6; perhaps TRBD1 as D (6 bases). The CDR3 loop spans 16 amino acids. Trimming took off 1 base at V and 6 bases at J, with 16 bases between the two ends. CDR1 is SGHVS, CDR2 FNYEAQ, per germline. The CDR3 DNA sequence: TGTGCCAGCAGCTTAGTACCACAGGGATCGGGCAATGAGCAGTTCTTC. Protein sequence: CASSLVPQGSGNEQFF.

This sequence joins TRBV7-2 and TRBJ1-1, with D perhaps matching TRBD1 (6 bases). The V end was cut by 5 bases, the J end by 1 base, with 11 bases between. The CDR3 has 14 amino acids. Germline V CDR1 and CDR2: SGHTA, FQGNSA. The CDR3 nucleotides are TGTGCCAGCAGCCCCTTCAGGGGGAACACTGAAGCTTTCTTT. It yields the protein CASSPFRGNTEAFF.

A note on this clone: A junction boundary mismatches the germline segment, possibly from a read error. This chain links TRBV7-7 with TRBJ2-3, with 13 bases lining up with TRBD2. The CDR3 length is 16 residues. Germline CDR1 reads SSHAT; CDR2 reads FNYEAQ (reference sequence). DNA for the CDR3: TGTGCTAGCAGCTTGGGACTAGCGGGGATAGGAGATACGCAGTATTTT. It is translated as CASSLGLAGIGDTQYF.

The chain recombines TRBV20-1 with TRBJ1-1, with unresolved D. V dropped 5 bases and J dropped 11 bases, with 15 bases sitting between them. CDR3 length: 11 amino acids. Germline V gene lookup returns CDR1 DFQATT and CDR2 SNEGSKA (reference sequence). CDR3 loop: CSAGRQDKAFF. In nucleotides, the CDR3 is TGCAGTGCTGGCCGCCAGGATAAGGCTTTCTTT.

The chain carries TRBV28 and TRBJ1-2; D is unclear. The CDR3 extends over 13 amino acids. Deletions cut 4 bases from V and 1 base from J, with 7 bases between. CDR1 MDHEN and CDR2 SYDVKM come from the germline V gene. The CDR3 protein is CASSSSNNYGYTF. Here the CDR3 DNA reads TGTGCCAGCAGTTCGTCCAATAACTATGGCTACACCTTC.

The V call is TRBV3-1 (or the pseudogene TRBV3-2), the J call TRBJ1-2; D is unresolved. Germline CDR1 LGHDT, CDR2 YNNKEL (reference sequence). V was clipped by 2 bases and J by 4 bases, with 11 bases between them. This CDR3 comprises 14 residues. In DNA, the CDR3 is TGTGCCAGCAGCCAAAATGACCGGAGCTATGGCTACACCTTC. Translated, it gives CASSQNDRSYGYTF.

This chain uses TRBV7-9 with TRBJ1-2, with TRBD1 as a possible D gene (5 bases). Per germline, CDR1 SEHNR and CDR2 FQNEAQ (reference sequence). V lost 7 bases to trimming and J lost 2 bases, with 14 bases between them. CDR3 length: 14 amino acids. Here the CDR3 DNA reads TGTGCCAGCACCGGTGGGACTGGGAACTATGGCTACACCTTC. Its translation: CASTGGTGNYGYTF.

This chain links TRBV14 with TRBJ2-1, with a weak D call TRBD2 (5 bases). CDR1 and CDR2 from the germline V gene are SGHDN and FVKESK. The V end was cut by 2 bases, the J end by 5 bases, with 16 bases between. The CDR3 length is 16 residues. As DNA, the CDR3 is TGTGCCAGCAGCCAACGATCTGGACTCCGGAACAATGAGCAGTTCTTC. This translates into CASSQRSGLRNNEQFF. Full variable domain (missing parts from reference TRBV14 and TRBJ2-1): EAGVTQFPSHSVIEKGQTVTLRCDPISGHDNLYWYRRVMGKEIKFLLHFVKESKQDESGMPNNRFLAERTGGTYSTLKVQPAELEDSGVYFCASSQRSGLRNNEQFFGPGTRLTVL.

The chain links TRBV3-1 (or the pseudogene TRBV3-2) to TRBJ1-2; 10 nucleotides line up with TRBD1. The ends lost 4 bases at V and 3 bases at J; junction bases unmatched: 2. In germline, CDR1 is LGHDT, CDR2 YNNKEL (reference sequence). The CDR3 has 14 residues. This CDR3 is CASSPGTGDYGYTF. The DNA for the CDR3 is TGTGCCAGCAGCCCAGGGACAGGGGACTATGGCTACACCTTC.

A single count supports this clone. The V call is TRBV3-1 (or the pseudogene TRBV3-2), the J call TRBJ1-2, with D uncertain. Germline V gene sequence: CDR1 LGHDT, CDR2 YNNKEL (reference sequence). Trimming pared 0 bases from V and 2 bases from J, leaving 7 bases between. This CDR3 is 14 amino acids long. CDR3 in amino acids: CASSQDIGNYGYTF. For the CDR3, the DNA is TGTGCCAGCAGCCAAGATATTGGCAACTATGGCTACACCTTC.

The gene calls are TRBV7-8 and TRBJ2-1, with D tentatively TRBD1 (5 bases). The CDR3 totals 14 residues. Trimming removed 0 bases from V and 4 bases from J, with 7 bases in between. Germline V CDR1 and CDR2: SGHVS, FQNEAQ. DNA of the CDR3: TGTGCCAGCAGCTTAGCACAGGCGTACAATGAGCAGTTCTTC. Its protein is CASSLAQAYNEQFF.